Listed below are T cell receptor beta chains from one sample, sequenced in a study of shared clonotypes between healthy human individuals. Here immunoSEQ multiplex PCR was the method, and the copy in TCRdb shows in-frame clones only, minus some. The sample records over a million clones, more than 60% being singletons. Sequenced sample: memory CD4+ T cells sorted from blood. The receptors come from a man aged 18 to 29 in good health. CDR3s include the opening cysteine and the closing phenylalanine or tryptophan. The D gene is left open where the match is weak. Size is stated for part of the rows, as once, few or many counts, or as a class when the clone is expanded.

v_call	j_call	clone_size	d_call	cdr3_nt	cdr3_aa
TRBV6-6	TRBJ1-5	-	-	TGTGCCAGCAGTTACTCCGCGGGAAATCAGCCCCAGCATTTT	CASSYSAGNQPQHF
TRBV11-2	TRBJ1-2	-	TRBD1	TGTGCCAGCAGCTCGACAGGGACCTATGGCTACACCTTC	CASSSTGTYGYTF
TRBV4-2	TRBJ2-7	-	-	TGTGCCAGCAGCCAACTACTAGCCTCCTACGAGCAGTACTTC	CASSQLLASYEQYF
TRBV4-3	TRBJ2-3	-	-	TGCGCCAGCAGCCGGGAAGGCACAGATACGCAGTATTTT	CASSREGTDTQYF
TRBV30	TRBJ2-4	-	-	TGTGCCTGGAGTCGACGGGATGCTAGAAACATTCAGTACTTC	CAWSRRDARNIQYF
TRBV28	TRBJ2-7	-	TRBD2	TGTGCCAGCAGCCTGACTAGCGGCGAGCAGTACTTC	CASSLTSGEQYF
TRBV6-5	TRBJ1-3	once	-	TGTGCCAGCAGTTGGGGCAGGGGCGAAAACACCATATATTTT	CASSWGRGENTIYF
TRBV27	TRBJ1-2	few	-	TGTGCCAGCAGTTTATATAGGGTTGGCTACACCTTC	CASSLYRVGYTF
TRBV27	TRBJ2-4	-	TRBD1	TGTGCCAGCAGTCCTCCCGGGACAGGGATAGCCAAAAACATTCAGTACTTC	CASSPPGTGIAKNIQYF
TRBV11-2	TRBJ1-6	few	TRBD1	TGTGCCAGCTTGCTGGACAGGGGATCACCCCTCCACTTT	CASLLDRGSPLHF
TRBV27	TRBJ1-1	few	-	TGTGCCAGCAGGTGGAACACTGAAGCTTTCTTT	CASRWNTEAFF
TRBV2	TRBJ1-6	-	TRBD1	TGTGCCAGCAGGGGGACAGGGGGCGGGAATTCACCCCTCCACTTT	CASRGTGGGNSPLHF
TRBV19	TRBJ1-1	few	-	TGTGCCAGTAGTATAAAGACAGGCTCTGAAGCTTTCTTT	CASSIKTGSEAFF
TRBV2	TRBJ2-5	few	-	TGTGCCAGCAGGGTGGAGACCCAGTACTTC	CASRVETQYF
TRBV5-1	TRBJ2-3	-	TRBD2	TGCGCCAGCAGCTTGGAGGGACTAGCGGGAGTAAGAACAGATACGCAGTATTTT	CASSLEGLAGVRTDTQYF
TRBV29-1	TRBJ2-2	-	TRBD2	TGCAGCGTTCAAGCGGGGGGGCGAACCGGGGAGCTGTTTTTT	CSVQAGGRTGELFF
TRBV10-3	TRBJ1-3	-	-	TGTGCCATCAGTGAGTCTATAAGTTCCTCTGGAAACACCATATATTTT	CAISESISSSGNTIYF
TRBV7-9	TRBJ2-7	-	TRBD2	TGTGCCAGCAGCTCGGAACTAGCGGGGACCTTTACCTACGAGCAGTACTTC	CASSSELAGTFTYEQYF
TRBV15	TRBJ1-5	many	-	TGTGCCACCAGCAGACCTGACCACATACGGAAGCCCCAGCATTTT	CATSRPDHIRKPQHF
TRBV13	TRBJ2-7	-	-	TGTGCCAGCAGCTTATCTTATAGTGTTTTC	CASSLSYSVF
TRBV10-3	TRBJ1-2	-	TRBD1	TGTGCCATCAGTCAGAATCCGGGACAGGGGGCACTCACAGATGGCTACACCTTC	CAISQNPGQGALTDGYTF
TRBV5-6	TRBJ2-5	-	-	TGTGCCAGCAGCCGCAAGGGGTGGTCTGAGACCCAGTACTTC	CASSRKGWSETQYF
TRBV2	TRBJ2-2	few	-	TGTGCCAGCAGACTTAACATAAACACCGGGGAGCTGTTTTTT	CASRLNINTGELFF
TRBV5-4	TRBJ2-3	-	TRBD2	TGTGCCAGCAGCATACTAGCGGGAGGTTCAGATACGCAGTATTTT	CASSILAGGSDTQYF
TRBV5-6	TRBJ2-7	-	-	TGTGCCAGCAGCTTGGCGGGGGGCAGGGCCGACGAGCAGTACTTC	CASSLAGGRADEQYF
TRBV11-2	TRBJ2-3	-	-	TGTGCCAGCAGCTTAGGGGGGGGGCAGGATACGCAGTATTTT	CASSLGGGQDTQYF
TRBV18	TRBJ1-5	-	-	TGTGCCAGCTCTCTCGATAGCAATCAGCCCCAGCATTTT	CASSLDSNQPQHF
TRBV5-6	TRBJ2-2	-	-	TGTGCCAGCAGCTTCCCGGACAGCCTGTCGAACACCGGGGAGCTGTTTTTT	CASSFPDSLSNTGELFF
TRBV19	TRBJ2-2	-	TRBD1	TGTGCCAGTAGTATAGACCCAAACAGGGGCCCTCGCACCGGGGAGCTGTTTTTT	CASSIDPNRGPRTGELFF
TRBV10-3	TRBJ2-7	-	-	TGTGCCATCCAGCCGGACGGTCCCTACGAGCAGTACTTC	CAIQPDGPYEQYF
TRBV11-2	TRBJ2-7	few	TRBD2	TGTGCCAGCAGCTTAGGACTAGCGGGGGCCCCAGACTTC	CASSLGLAGAPDF
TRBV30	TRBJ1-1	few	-	TGTGCCTGGAGTCCGATGGCGGGATTGAACACTGAAGCTTTCTTT	CAWSPMAGLNTEAFF
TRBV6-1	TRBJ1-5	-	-	TGTGCCAGCAAGGAATCCCTTGATCAGCCCCAGCATTTT	CASKESLDQPQHF
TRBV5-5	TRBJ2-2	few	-	TGTGCCAGCAGCCGGGACTCCGGGGAGCTGTTTTTT	CASSRDSGELFF
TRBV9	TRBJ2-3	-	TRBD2	TGTGCCAGCAGCGTAGGCCTAGCGGGGGGACAAGATACGCAGTATTTT	CASSVGLAGGQDTQYF
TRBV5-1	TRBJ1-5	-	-	TGCGCCAGCAGCCTGCGGGGCAGGGCAGCCCAGCATTTT	CASSLRGRAAQHF